The 21 T cell receptor beta chains given below trace back to one sample, sequenced in a study of memory CD4+ T cells and cytomegalovirus serostatus (dated by TCRdb to the late 2010s). Single viable CD3+CD4+CD8-CD45RO+ cells were sorted as memory CD4+ T cells on a FACSAria II. Libraries were prepared through the immunoSEQ multiplex PCR assay. In TCRdb, the immuneACCESS table is reduced to in-frame sequences with V and J assigned. These tables do not hold every clone; where another copy was compared, an unresolved V gene accounts for under half, and the others remain unexplained. The sample table contains about 27,000 clones; only one count was recorded for about 80% of them. The top ten clones comprise around 0.63% of the sample. Specimen: memory CD4+ T cells from blood. These receptors were collected from an adult in good health and CMV-seronegative.

J is TRBJ1-6 and V is TRBV6-1, with TRBD1 matching over 7 bases. CDR1 is MNHNS, CDR2 SASEGT, per germline. V was pared by 1 base and J by 7 bases, with 7 bases of the junction left unmatched. The CDR3 is 16 amino acids. The CDR3 here is CASSEGLRQGNSPLHF. CDR3 bases: TGTGCCAGCAGTGAAGGACTACGACAGGGAAATTCACCCCTCCACTTT.

The chain uses TRBV19 and TRBJ1-2; TRBD1 matches at 9 bases. J was trimmed by 6 bases and V by 9 bases; bases with no gene match: 8. Germline V gives CDR1 LNHDA, CDR2 SQIVND (reference sequence). The CDR3 has 13 residues. CDR3 sequence: CASLHTGGNGYTF. Written as DNA, the CDR3 is TGTGCCAGCCTCCATACAGGGGGCAATGGCTACACCTTC.

This clone was detected only once. This chain connects TRBV28 to TRBJ1-4; D remains unclear. V dropped 7 bases and J dropped 4 bases, with 13 bases sitting between them. Germline V gene data show CDR1 as MDHEN and CDR2 as SYDVKM. There are 14 residues in the CDR3. The CDR3 loop reads CASIQSGGNEKLFF. The CDR3 DNA reads as TGTGCCAGCATTCAATCGGGAGGTAATGAAAAACTGTTTTTT.

The CDR3 region is CAIRPSRALAGGRGDTQYF. The CDR3 DNA reads TGTGCCATCCGCCCCAGTCGGGCCCTAGCGGGGGGGCGGGGAGATACGCAGTATTTT. The V and J genes are TRBV10-3 and TRBJ2-3; 12 bases match TRBD2. The CDR3 covers 19 residues. The V gene's germline CDR1 is ENHRY and CDR2 SYGVKD. V shed 8 bases, J shed 5 bases, and the junction held 20 bases outside the gene matches.

The J gene is TRBJ1-2, the V gene TRBV18, with 9 bases fitting TRBD1. The J segment lost 4 bases and the V segment lost 3 bases, leaving 15 bases of the junction unmatched. The CDR3 is 18 residues long. CDR1 and CDR2 from the germline V gene are KGHSH and LQKENI. In nucleotides, the CDR3 is TGTGCCAGCTCACCCCAGGGGCCTGACGGGACAGGGTTCTATGGCTACACCTTC. This sequence encodes CASSPQGPDGTGFYGYTF. Combining the CDR3 with reference TRBV18 and TRBJ1-2 gives the whole variable domain NAGVMQNPRHLVRRRGQEARLRCSPMKGHSHVYWYRQLPEEGLKFMVYLQKENIIDESGMPKERFSAEFPKEGPSILRIQQVVRGDSAAYFCASSPQGPDGTGFYGYTFGSGTRLTVV.

The V call is TRBV4-2, the J call TRBJ2-2, with 7 bases that match TRBD1. Trimming removed 5 bases from V and 4 bases from J; junction bases left unmatched: 7. Per germline, CDR1 LGHNA and CDR2 YNFKEQ. The CDR3 consists of 15 residues. This CDR3 is CASSYDRAGTGELFF. As DNA, the CDR3 is TGTGCCAGCAGCTACGACAGGGCGGGCACCGGGGAGCTGTTTTTT.

This clone was counted only a few times. This sequence joins TRBV5-4 and TRBJ1-1; TRBD1 is a possible D gene (5 bases). The length of the CDR3 is 15 residues. Germline CDR1 and CDR2: SGHNT and YYREEE (reference sequence). V lost 5 bases and J 2 bases, leaving 16 bases between the germline ends. The CDR3 coding sequence is TGTGCCAGCAGGGAGGGGATCTTCTCTAACACTGAAGCTTTCTTT. It specifies CASREGIFSNTEAFF.

This clone was seen more than once but under ten times. The chain employs TRBV10-1 and TRBJ2-7, with D possibly matching TRBD1 (7 bases). V lost 6 bases and J 0 bases, leaving 9 bases between the germline ends. CDR1 is WNHNN, CDR2 SYGVQD, per germline (reference sequence). CDR3 length: 13 amino acids. Here the CDR3 reads CASRRDSSYEQYF. As DNA, the CDR3 is TGCGCCAGCAGGCGGGACAGCTCCTACGAGCAGTACTTC.

About this clone: One end of the junction does not line up with germline, which may come from a read error. The gene calls are TRBV6-5 and TRBJ1-4, with a tentative D call TRBD1 (5 bases). CDR3 length: 16 amino acids. In germline, CDR1 is MNHEY, CDR2 SVGAGI. In DNA form, the CDR3 reads TGTGCCAGCAGTTACTCCGGGGAGACGGCCCTATTGGGGGTAGTTTTT. Encoded protein: CASSYSGETALLGVVF.

This clone came up once. The gene calls are TRBV7-9 and TRBJ2-1; 8 bases agree with TRBD2. This CDR3 has 17 amino acids. The V gene's germline CDR1 is SEHNR and CDR2 FQNEAQ (reference sequence). Losses at the gene ends were 3 bases for V and 2 bases for J; bases not matched to a gene: 9. CDR3 amino acids: CASSFNERGLPYNEQFF. The CDR3 nucleotides are TGTGCCAGCAGCTTTAATGAGCGGGGGTTACCCTACAATGAGCAGTTCTTC.

The chain uses TRBV28 and TRBJ1-4; TRBD1 aligns across 7 bases. Per germline, CDR1 MDHEN and CDR2 SYDVKM. The trim removed 4 bases at V and 4 bases at J, leaving 9 bases unmatched. This CDR3 contains 16 residues. CDR3 loop: CASSSPRTGGNEKLFF. The CDR3 DNA follows: TGTGCCAGCAGTTCCCCCCGGACAGGTGGTAATGAAAAACTGTTTTTT.

The chain has TRBV11-2 and TRBJ2-7, with D perhaps given as TRBD1 or TRBD2 (5 bases each). CDR1 is SGHAT, CDR2 FQNNGV, per germline. V lost 5 bases, J lost 6 bases, and 17 bases lay in between. CDR3 length equals 14 residues. CDR3 region: CASSIGTASGEQYF. The CDR3 coding sequence is TGTGCCAGCAGCATAGGGACCGCATCGGGCGAGCAGTACTTC. Complete variable domain (other parts from reference TRBV11-2 and TRBJ2-7): EAGVAQSPRYKIIEKRQSVAFWCNPISGHATLYWYQQILGQGPKLLIQFQNNGVVDDSQLPKDRFSAERLKGVDSTLKIQPAKLEDSAVYLCASSIGTASGEQYFGPGTRLTVT.

The sample holds one count of this clone. The rearrangement joins TRBV10-3 to TRBJ2-7; 9 nucleotides match TRBD1. Looked up from germline, CDR1 is ENHRY and CDR2 is SYGVKD. V shed 0 bases and J 6 bases; nucleotides not matched to a gene: 18. This CDR3 region has 19 residues. The CDR3 region has the DNA TGTGCCATCAGTGAGTCGGTGTTGGTGAGACGGGACAGGGCGCGCGAGCAGTACTTC. It translates to CAISESVLVRRDRAREQYF.

The chain carries TRBV19 and TRBJ1-5; D is possibly TRBD1 (5 bases). The CDR3 extends over 15 amino acids. V was cut by 3 bases and J by 11 bases, with 20 bases left in between. CDR1 is LNHDA and CDR2 is SQIVND in the germline V gene (reference sequence). The CDR3 reads CASSIVSGTAPSQHF. CDR3 bases: TGTGCCAGTAGTATTGTCTCCGGGACGGCCCCTTCCCAGCATTTT.

The rearrangement links TRBV4-1 to TRBJ2-7, with D hard to call. There are 14 residues in the CDR3. The ends were cut back, 3 bases at V and 4 bases at J, with 13 bases in the middle. Germline lookup yields CDR1 MGHRA and CDR2 YSYEKL. CDR3 coding DNA: TGCGCCAGCAGCCAGAGGCTTTCTGGTTACGAGCAGTACTTC. Translating gives CASSQRLSGYEQYF.

V and J are TRBV7-2 and TRBJ2-1; a possible D gene is TRBD2 (5 bases). This CDR3 contains 11 residues. From germline, CDR1 is SGHTA and CDR2 FQGNSA. V dropped 5 bases and J dropped 10 bases, with 9 bases sitting between them. CDR3 amino acids: CASSLGGEQFF. CDR3 nucleotide sequence: TGTGCCAGCAGCCTCGGCGGGGAGCAGTTCTTC.

This clone was counted between two and nine times. The chain employs TRBV5-1 and TRBJ1-3, with 7 positions matching TRBD1. The V segment lost 8 bases and the J segment 1 base; nucleotides outside the gene matches: 6. In germline, CDR1 is SGHRS, CDR2 YFSETQ. The CDR3 totals 14 residues. CDR3 in amino acids: CASTEQGSGNTIYF. CDR3 DNA sequence: TGCGCCAGTACGGAACAGGGGTCTGGAAACACCATATATTTT.

The rearrangement links TRBV7-6 to TRBJ2-5; 9 bases fit TRBD1. Per germline, CDR1 SGHVS and CDR2 FNYEAQ. The CDR3 length is 13 residues. J was trimmed by 6 bases and V by 5 bases; bases with no gene match: 4. The CDR3 DNA is TGTGCCAGCAGCATTGGACAGGGGAAGACCCAGTACTTC. Its protein product is CASSIGQGKTQYF.

This rearrangement joins TRBV11-1 to TRBJ2-5; 8 bases are shared with TRBD1. The better agreement between TRBJ2-7 and the DNA end casts doubt on the J call. Germline values: CDR1 SGHAT, CDR2 FQDESV (reference sequence). The CDR3 spans 15 residues. In DNA, the CDR3 is TGTGCCAGCAGCCCGGACAGGGTTAGCTCCTACGAGCAGTACTTC. Amino acid sequence: CASSPDRVSSYEQYF.

This rearrangement joins TRBV15 to TRBJ2-7; 8 nucleotides match TRBD1. Germline V gene lookup returns CDR1 LNHNV and CDR2 YYDKDF (reference sequence). V lost 1 base and J lost 4; bases outside the gene matches: 6. The CDR3 is made up of 15 amino acids. This chain's CDR3 is CATSRGAGGGYEQYF. The CDR3 bases are TGTGCCACCAGCAGAGGGGCAGGGGGCGGATACGAGCAGTACTTC.

This clone occurred a few times. This chain links TRBV28 with TRBJ1-3; no definite D call. CDR3 length: 11 amino acids. Trimming stripped 4 bases from V and 7 bases from J, with 5 bases between. CDR1 is MDHEN and CDR2 is SYDVKM in the germline V gene. The CDR3 loop is CASSSANTIYF. The CDR3 DNA sequence: TGTGCCAGCAGTTCCGCCAACACCATATATTTT.